This T cell receptor beta chain was recovered during a study of cytotoxic CD8 clonotypes in ibrutinib-treated CLL. About the research overall: The cohort had ten to eleven relapsed/refractory and fewer than 16 treatment-naive patients, 17 IGHV unmutated. Patients gave response samples after a median approximately 11 months of treatment, range 6 to 36.

V dropped 3 bases and J dropped 5; count of bases not matched to a gene: 11. The CDR3 length is 16 residues. CDR1 and CDR2 from the germline V gene are SGHTA and FQGNSA. Produced via immunoSEQ multiplex PCR; TCRdb's table is partial and in-frame only. The sample lists some 350,000 clones, 67% occurring once. The source was PBMCs, collected after 36 months of ibrutinib treatment. The TCR was taken from a human donor with chronic lymphocytic leukemia. The V and J genes are TRBV7-2 and TRBJ2-7; 9 bases align to TRBD2. The CDR3 reads CASSFGSAGGPHEQYF. CDR3 bases: TGTGCCAGCAGCTTCGGGTCGGCGGGAGGGCCTCACGAGCAGTACTTC.